This T cell receptor beta chain is drawn from a study of blood T cell repertoires in COVID-19. Study in general: The United States, Italy and Spain provided the acute and convalescent COVID-19 samples. Nucleic acid was either cDNA or gDNA, and it came from T cells, B-cell-depleted T cells, or PBMCs.

Original handling: Cell counts per sample came from amplifying reference gene primers. This table comes from immunoSEQ multiplex PCR, and its TCRdb copy is limited to in-frame clones, with some not included. The V and J calls and the clone size are those of that table, but D and trimming were determined from the DNA. Of roughly 160,000 clones listed, 74% were seen once; the top ten hold about 3%. The germline gives CDR1 MGHDK, CDR2 SYGVNS. Germline trimming cut 5 bases from V and 7 bases from J; bases unmatched to any gene: 8. This CDR3 comprises 15 residues. This receptor was taken from a woman older than 75 with acute or convalescent COVID-19. Source material: peripheral blood. This sequence joins TRBV25-1 and TRBJ2-2, with 9 bases lining up with TRBD1. CDR3 nucleotide sequence: TGTGCCAGCAGTAGGGGACAGGGAGACGACGGGGAGCTGTTTTTT. This codes for CASSRGQGDDGELFF.